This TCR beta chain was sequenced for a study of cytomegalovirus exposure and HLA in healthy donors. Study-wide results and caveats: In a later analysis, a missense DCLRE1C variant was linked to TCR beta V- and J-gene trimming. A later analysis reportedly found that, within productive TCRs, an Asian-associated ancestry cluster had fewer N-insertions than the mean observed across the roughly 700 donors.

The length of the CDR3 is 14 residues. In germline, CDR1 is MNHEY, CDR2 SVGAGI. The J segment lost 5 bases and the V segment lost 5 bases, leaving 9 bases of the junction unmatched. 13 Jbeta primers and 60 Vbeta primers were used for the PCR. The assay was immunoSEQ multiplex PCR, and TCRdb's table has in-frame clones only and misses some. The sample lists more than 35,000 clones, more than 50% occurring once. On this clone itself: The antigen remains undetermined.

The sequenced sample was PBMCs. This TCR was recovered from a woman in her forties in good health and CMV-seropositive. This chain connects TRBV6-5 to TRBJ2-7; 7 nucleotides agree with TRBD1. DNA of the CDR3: TGTGCCAGCAGTATAGGGACAGAGTCACACGAGCAGTACTTC. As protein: CASSIGTESHEQYF.